The 3 T cell receptor beta chains below all came from one sample that was sequenced in a study of cytomegalovirus exposure and HLA in healthy donors. PCR was performed using 60 Vbeta and 13 Jbeta primers. Generated by immunoSEQ multiplex PCR, the TCRdb table keeps only in-frame clones and is missing some. The sample holds approximately 70,000 clones. The sequencing sample was made of PBMCs. The receptors shown here come from a female donor in good health and CMV-seropositive.

The V and J genes are TRBV6-1 and TRBJ1-5; 9 nucleotides line up with TRBD1. CDR3 length: 15 amino acids. The germline CDR1 and CDR2 sequences are MNHNS and SASEGT. V dropped 2 bases and J dropped 5; count of bases not matched to a gene: 4. CDR3 in amino acids: CASSEQTGGYQPQHF. In DNA, the CDR3 is TGTGCCAGCAGTGAACAGACAGGGGGTTATCAGCCCCAGCATTTT.

The chain couples TRBV2 to TRBJ2-7; TRBD1 aligns across 9 bases. The trim removed 6 bases at V and 2 bases at J, leaving 5 bases unmatched. From germline, CDR1 is SNHLY and CDR2 FYNNEI. This CDR3 spans 14 amino acids. CDR3 DNA: TGTGCCAGCAGCCGGACAGGGGACACCTACGAGCAGTACTTC. Translation: CASSRTGDTYEQYF. The complete variable domain, with remaining parts taken from reference TRBV2 and TRBJ2-7, reads EPEVTQTPSHQVTQMGQEVILRCVPISNHLYFYWYRQILGQKVEFLVSFYNNEISEKSEIFDDQFSVERPDGSNFTLKIRSTKLEDSAMYFCASSRTGDTYEQYFGPGTRLTVT.

This chain connects TRBV9 to TRBJ2-7; D is possibly TRBD2 (6 bases). Germline V gives CDR1 SGDLS, CDR2 YYNGEE. Trimming took off 0 bases at V and 3 bases at J, with 16 bases between the two ends. The CDR3 is made up of 16 amino acids. CDR3 DNA sequence: TGTGCCAGCAGCGTAGTTCCCGGCCTAGCGATCTACGAGCAGTACTTC. This gives the protein CASSVVPGLAIYEQYF. Based on the CDR3 plus reference TRBV9 and TRBJ2-7, the full variable domain is DSGVTQTPKHLITATGQRVTLRCSPRSGDLSVYWYQQSLDQGLQFLIQYYNGEERAKGNILERFSAQQFPDLHSELNLSSLELGDSALYFCASSVVPGLAIYEQYFGPGTRLTVT.